The 24 T cell receptor beta chains given below trace back to one sample, sequenced in a study of blood T cell repertoires in COVID-19. Assay used: immunoSEQ multiplex PCR; TCRdb lists only in-frame clones, some missing. The sample consists of under 300,000 clones, 85% to 90% of them appearing once. Sequencing was done on a sample of PBMCs or T cells enriched from blood (not recorded which). These receptors were collected from a woman aged 55 to 70 who had recovered from COVID-19.

V and J are TRBV3-1 (or the pseudogene TRBV3-2) and TRBJ2-1; TRBD2 matches at 14 bases. There are 16 residues in the CDR3. V lost 3 bases to trimming and J lost 10 bases; unmatched junction nucleotides: 8. CDR1 and CDR2 from the germline V gene are LGHDT and YNNKEL (reference sequence). This CDR3 is CASSHEGLAGVREQFF. The CDR3 DNA sequence: TGTGCCAGCAGCCACGAGGGACTAGCGGGAGTACGAGAGCAGTTCTTC.

CDR3 nucleotide sequence: TGTGCCACTGGGGACAGGAGAAATCAGCCCCAGCATTTT. Translation gives CATGDRRNQPQHF. V and J are TRBV19 and TRBJ1-5, with 8 bases matching TRBD1. The CDR3 runs to 13 residues. After removal of 10 bases from V and 4 bases from J, the junction contained 6 bases not matched to a gene. The germline V gene has CDR1 LNHDA and CDR2 SQIVND (reference sequence).

The rearrangement links TRBV28 to TRBJ2-7; 8 bases are shared with TRBD1. V was pared by 6 bases and J by 0 bases, with 7 bases of the junction left unmatched. The CDR3 length is 15 residues. CDR1 and CDR2 (germline): MDHEN, SYDVKM. The CDR3 DNA follows: TGTGCCAGCAGCCCCGGGACAGGATTCTCCTACGAGCAGTACTTC. The encoded protein is CASSPGTGFSYEQYF.

The chain joins TRBV6-5 to TRBJ1-5; TRBD1 matches at 8 bases. CDR3 size: 13 residues. Germline V gene sequence: CDR1 MNHEY, CDR2 SVGAGI. The ends lost 4 bases at V and 6 bases at J; junction bases unmatched: 2. The CDR3 spells CASSSGGSQPQHF. As DNA, the CDR3 is TGTGCCAGCAGTTCAGGGGGCAGTCAGCCCCAGCATTTT.

The J gene is TRBJ1-2, the V gene TRBV3-1 (or the pseudogene TRBV3-2), with D possibly matching TRBD1 (6 bases). The germline V gene has CDR1 LGHDT and CDR2 YNNKEL (reference sequence). The CDR3 runs 16 residues. Trimming removed 1 base at V and 3 bases at J, with 15 bases between. CDR3 region: CASSQGGGGSDYGYTF. The CDR3 coding sequence is TGTGCCAGCAGCCAAGGAGGGGGGGGTTCCGACTATGGCTACACCTTC.

The chain is built from TRBV2 and TRBJ2-5; D gene unclear. The V gene lost 7 bases and the J gene lost 4 bases, with 7 bases spanning the gap. Germline loops: CDR1 SNHLY, CDR2 FYNNEI. The CDR3 extends over 11 amino acids. The CDR3 DNA is TGTGCCAGCACCACCGGAGAGACCCAGTACTTC. Residues: CASTTGETQYF.

J is TRBJ2-1 and V is TRBV18; TRBD2 matches 9 bases. The V segment lost 6 bases and the J segment 8 bases; nucleotides outside the gene matches: 11. Germline V gene sequence: CDR1 KGHSH, CDR2 LQKENI. The length of the CDR3 is 15 residues. Here the CDR3 DNA reads TGTGCCAGCTCTCATACTAGCGGGCGGCAATATGAGCAGTTCTTC. Translating gives CASSHTSGRQYEQFF.

DNA of the CDR3: TGTGCCAGCAGATCACAGGGGGTCGGTAACACTGAAGCTTTCTTT. The encoded protein is CASRSQGVGNTEAFF. The genes are TRBV6-5 and TRBJ1-1; 8 positions agree with TRBD1. In germline, CDR1 is MNHEY, CDR2 SVGAGI. V trimming: 6 bases; J trimming: 2 bases; junction bases outside the gene matches: 8. The CDR3 consists of 15 residues.

This clone was found a few times. The V and J genes are TRBV19 and TRBJ1-5; D unresolved. Looked up from germline, CDR1 is LNHDA and CDR2 is SQIVND (reference sequence). V was trimmed by 7 bases and J by 0 bases, leaving 13 bases between them. The CDR3 loop spans 15 amino acids. The CDR3: CASIPTVTSNQPQHF. The CDR3 DNA follows: TGTGCCAGTATCCCGACTGTGACTAGCAATCAGCCCCAGCATTTT.

The chain couples TRBV5-1 to TRBJ1-1; the match to TRBD1 covers 9 bases. Germline V CDR1 and CDR2: SGHRS, YFSETQ. The V gene end was trimmed by 3 bases and the J gene end by 7 bases; junction bases not matched to a gene: 7. The CDR3 sequence is 14 residues long. Written as DNA, the CDR3 is TGCGCCAGCAGCTGGGACAGGGCCCGATTTGAAGCTTTCTTT. Translating gives CASSWDRARFEAFF.

The J gene is TRBJ2-3, the V gene TRBV4-1; TRBD2 is a possible D gene (5 bases). V was shortened by 1 base and J by 5 bases, with 16 bases between the two germline ends. There are 16 residues in the CDR3. Germline V gene sequence: CDR1 MGHRA, CDR2 YSYEKL. The CDR3 nucleotides are TGCGCCAGCAGCCAAGGTCCGGTCTCCGGAGGAGATACGCAGTATTTT. Protein product: CASSQGPVSGGDTQYF.

The chain carries TRBV2 and TRBJ1-2; possibly TRBD1 for D (6 bases). The V end was cut by 5 bases, the J end by 8 bases, with 12 bases between. Germline V gene lookup returns CDR1 SNHLY and CDR2 FYNNEI. This CDR3 comprises 12 residues. CDR3 amino acids: CASSLDRQGYTF. The CDR3 DNA reads TGTGCCAGCAGTCTGGACAGACAAGGCTACACCTTC.

The chain is built from TRBV2 and TRBJ2-3; 9 bases line up with TRBD2. Germline V gives CDR1 SNHLY, CDR2 FYNNEI. The CDR3 length is 15 residues. Unmatched junction bases numbered 7, after V lost 5 bases and J lost 4 bases. The CDR3 DNA is TGTGCCAGCAGTTTAGCGGGAGTATTGGCAGATACGCAGTATTTT. Its translation is CASSLAGVLADTQYF.

V usage is TRBV24-1 and J usage is TRBJ2-3; D is possibly TRBD2 (5 bases). This CDR3 contains 14 residues. V shed 4 bases and J shed 4 bases, with 11 bases lying between them. Germline values: CDR1 KGHDR, CDR2 SFDVKD. CDR3: CATSDILAPDTQYF. DNA of the CDR3: TGTGCCACCAGTGACATTCTAGCCCCAGATACGCAGTATTTT.

J is TRBJ1-4 and V is TRBV9, with TRBD1 as a possible D gene (5 bases). CDR3 length: 13 residues. CDR1 is SGDLS and CDR2 is YYNGEE in the germline V gene. The ends were cut back, 2 bases at V and 8 bases at J, with 10 bases in the middle. CDR3 DNA: TGTGCCAGCAGCGTCGGGGGATCGGAAAAACTGTTTTTT. It encodes CASSVGGSEKLFF.

The chain combines TRBV11-2 with TRBJ2-7; TRBD1 matches 7 bases. Trimming removed 4 bases from V and 5 bases from J; junction bases left unmatched: 8. Germline loops: CDR1 SGHAT, CDR2 FQNNGV. This CDR3 is built from 14 residues. CDR3 coding DNA: TGTGCCAGCAGCTGGAGACAGGGTAGCCACGAGCAGTACTTC. Protein product: CASSWRQGSHEQYF.

The genes are TRBV7-9 and TRBJ1-1, with 9 bases fitting TRBD1. This CDR3 contains 15 residues. From germline, CDR1 is SEHNR and CDR2 FQNEAQ (reference sequence). With 4 bases clipped from V and 3 bases from J, the junction kept 6 bases outside the gene matches. CDR3 sequence reads: CASSSAGTGHTEAFF. CDR3 sequence (DNA): TGTGCCAGCAGCTCCGCCGGGACAGGGCACACTGAAGCTTTCTTT.

The chain joins TRBV30 to TRBJ1-5; D is ambiguous. Germline V lookup: CDR1 GTSNPN, CDR2 SVGIG (reference sequence). The CDR3 runs 17 residues. The V end was cut by 0 bases, the J end by 5 bases, with 20 bases between. The chain's CDR3 is CAWSVSPLAGRDQPQHF. DNA for the CDR3: TGTGCCTGGAGTGTATCCCCCCTCGCGGGAAGGGATCAGCCCCAGCATTTT.

The chain combines TRBV6-5 with TRBJ2-7, with a possible D match to TRBD2 (6 bases). Trimming cost V 2 bases and J 2 bases, with 10 bases left between them. The germline V gene encodes CDR1 MNHEY and CDR2 SVGAGI. The CDR3 has 14 residues. CDR3 coding DNA: TGTGCCAGCAGTTACGCGGGGCTCACCTACGAGCAGTACTTC. Its translation: CASSYAGLTYEQYF.

This clone has a handful of counts. J is TRBJ1-2 and V is TRBV13; 10 bases are shared with TRBD1. V trimming: 3 bases; J trimming: 4 bases; junction bases outside the gene matches: 2. The CDR3 consists of 14 residues. Germline CDR1 PRHDT, CDR2 FYEKMQ (reference sequence). CDR3 coding DNA: TGTGCCAGCAGCTTGAGACAGGGGGCCTATGGCTACACCTTC. As protein: CASSLRQGAYGYTF.

This chain connects TRBV27 to TRBJ2-1; the match to TRBD2 covers 8 bases. From germline, CDR1 is MNHEY and CDR2 SMNVEV (reference sequence). Trimming cost V 7 bases and J 6 bases; bases outside gene matches: 11. This CDR3 has 15 amino acids. DNA for the CDR3: TGTGCCAGCATTTCGTGGCTAGCGGGTCCCAATGAGCAGTTCTTC. This codes for CASISWLAGPNEQFF.

CDR3 loop: CASSLFSGRYTDTQYF. The CDR3 DNA is TGCGCCAGCAGCTTGTTTAGCGGGAGGTACACAGATACGCAGTATTTT. The chain links TRBV5-1 to TRBJ2-3; the match to TRBD2 covers 10 bases. CDR3 length: 16 residues. Germline CDR1 SGHRS, CDR2 YFSETQ. V was clipped by 1 base and J by 2 bases; unmatched bases: 4.

The chain recombines TRBV2 with TRBJ1-3; D might be TRBD1 (5 bases). CDR3 length: 16 residues. Germline V gene sequence: CDR1 SNHLY, CDR2 FYNNEI. Trimming pared 3 bases from V and 0 bases from J, leaving 12 bases between. CDR3 protein: CASSDQGHVSGNTIYF. As DNA, the CDR3 is TGTGCCAGCAGTGACCAGGGTCACGTCTCTGGAAACACCATATATTTT.

The rearrangement uses TRBV28 and TRBJ2-1, with a possible D match to TRBD2 (6 bases). V lost 6 bases, J lost 0 bases, and 18 bases lay in between. The CDR3 has 17 residues. CDR1 is MDHEN, CDR2 SYDVKM, per germline. CDR3 region: CASSSHPGGSSYNEQFF. The CDR3 DNA follows: TGTGCCAGCAGCTCACACCCTGGAGGGAGCTCCTACAATGAGCAGTTCTTC.